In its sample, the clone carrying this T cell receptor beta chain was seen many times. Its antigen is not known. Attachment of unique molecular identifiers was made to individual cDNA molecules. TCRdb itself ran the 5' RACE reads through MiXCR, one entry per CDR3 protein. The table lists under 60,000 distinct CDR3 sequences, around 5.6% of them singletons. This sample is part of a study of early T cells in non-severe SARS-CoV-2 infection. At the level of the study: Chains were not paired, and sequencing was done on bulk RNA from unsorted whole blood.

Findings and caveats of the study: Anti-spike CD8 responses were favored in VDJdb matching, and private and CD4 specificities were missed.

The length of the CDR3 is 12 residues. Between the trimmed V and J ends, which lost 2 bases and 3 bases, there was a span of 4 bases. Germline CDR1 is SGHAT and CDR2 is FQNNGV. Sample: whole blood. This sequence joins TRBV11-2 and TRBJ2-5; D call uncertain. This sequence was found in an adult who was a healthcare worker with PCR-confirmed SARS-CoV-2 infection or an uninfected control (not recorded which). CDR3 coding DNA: TGTGCCAGCAGCTTAAAGAAAGAGACCCAGTACTTC. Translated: CASSLKKETQYF.